This TCR beta chain came from a study of T cell repertoires in cytomegalovirus infection. Study-wide background: Newly reported HLA-C-restricted and thoroughly characterized HLA-B-restricted CMV epitopes were employed.

This clonotype was seen ten or more times. Its antigen remains unknown. MiXCR, run by TCRdb on the reads, gives a single entry per CDR3 protein. The data hold under 130,000 distinct CDR3 sequences, with less than 55% observed a single time. Study-wide points: In two of eight donors, the top clonotype was HLA-C-restricted CMV-specific.

The sample was CD8+ T cells from cultured PBMCs, taken from culture after CMV antigen stimulation. This clonotype originated in a human donor in good health (CMV status not recorded). Some clones in this sample may be carry-over from other donors' samples.

The CDR3 coding sequence is TGTGCCAGCAGTTTAAGCGCCGGGACAGCAGGATATGGCTACACCTTC. Encoded protein: CASSLSAGTAGYGYTF. The J gene is TRBJ1-2, the V gene TRBV27; 7 nucleotides line up with TRBD1. The V gene end was trimmed by 2 bases and the J gene end by 5 bases; junction bases not matched to a gene: 11. Germline CDR1 is MNHEY and CDR2 is SMNVEV (reference sequence). The CDR3 covers 16 residues.